The text below deals with one T cell receptor beta chain. Its antigen is not known. The data were taken from a study of cytomegalovirus exposure and HLA in healthy donors. The study's findings and limits: Previously analyzed data showed that most TCR beta V segments were productive at a frequency of about 87% or about 30%.

The PCR had 60 Vbeta and 13 Jbeta primers. Profiling relied on immunoSEQ multiplex PCR, and the TCRdb table lists in-frame clones only, not all of them. The table for this sample gives around 100,000 clones. CDR3 size: 14 residues. CDR1 SQVTM and CDR2 ANQGSEA come from the germline V gene. Trimming left V 2 bases short and J 0 bases short, with 11 bases between. This TCR came from a man between 40 and 49 years old in good health and CMV-seropositive. The chain employs TRBV29-1 and TRBJ2-7; the D gene is possibly TRBD1 (5 bases). Sequenced material: PBMCs. The CDR3 spells CSVESGASSYEQYF. DNA for the CDR3: TGCAGCGTTGAATCTGGGGCGAGCTCCTACGAGCAGTACTTC.